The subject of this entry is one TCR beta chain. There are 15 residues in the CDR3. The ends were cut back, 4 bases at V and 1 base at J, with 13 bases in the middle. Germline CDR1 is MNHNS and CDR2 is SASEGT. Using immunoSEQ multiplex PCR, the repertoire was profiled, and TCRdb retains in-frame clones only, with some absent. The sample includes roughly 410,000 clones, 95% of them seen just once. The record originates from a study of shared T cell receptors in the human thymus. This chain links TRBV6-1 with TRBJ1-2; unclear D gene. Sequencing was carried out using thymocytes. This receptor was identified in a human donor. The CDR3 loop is CASSADRTCNYGYTF. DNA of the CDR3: TGTGCCAGCAGTGCGGATCGGACTTGTAACTATGGCTACACCTTC.